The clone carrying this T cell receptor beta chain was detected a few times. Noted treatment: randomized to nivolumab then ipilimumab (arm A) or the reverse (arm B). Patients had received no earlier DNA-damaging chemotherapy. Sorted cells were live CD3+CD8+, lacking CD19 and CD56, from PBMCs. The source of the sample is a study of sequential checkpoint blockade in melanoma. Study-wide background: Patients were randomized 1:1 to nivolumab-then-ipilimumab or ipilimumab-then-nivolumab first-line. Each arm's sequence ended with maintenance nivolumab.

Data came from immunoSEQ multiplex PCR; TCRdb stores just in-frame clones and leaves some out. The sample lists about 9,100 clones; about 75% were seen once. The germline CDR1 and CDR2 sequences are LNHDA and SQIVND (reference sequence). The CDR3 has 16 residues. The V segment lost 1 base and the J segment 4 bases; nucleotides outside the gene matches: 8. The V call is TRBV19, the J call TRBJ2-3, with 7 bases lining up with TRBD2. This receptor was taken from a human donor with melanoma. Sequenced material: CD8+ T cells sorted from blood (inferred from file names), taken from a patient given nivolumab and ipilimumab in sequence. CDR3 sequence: CASSIGGGSPADTQYF. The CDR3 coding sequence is TGTGCCAGTAGTATAGGTGGCGGGAGCCCCGCAGATACGCAGTATTTT.